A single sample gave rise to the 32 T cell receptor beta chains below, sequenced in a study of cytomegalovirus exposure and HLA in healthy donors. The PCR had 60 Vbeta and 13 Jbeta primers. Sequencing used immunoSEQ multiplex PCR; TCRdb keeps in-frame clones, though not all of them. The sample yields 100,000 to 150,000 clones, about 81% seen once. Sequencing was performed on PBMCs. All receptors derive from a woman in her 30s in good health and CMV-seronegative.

CDR3 protein: CASSAGQANTEAFF. As DNA, the CDR3 is TGTGCCAGCAGCGCAGGACAGGCCAACACTGAAGCTTTCTTT. This chain links TRBV9 with TRBJ1-1; 7 bases match TRBD1. There are 14 residues in the CDR3. Germline lookup yields CDR1 SGDLS and CDR2 YYNGEE. With 3 bases clipped from V and 2 bases from J, the junction kept 4 bases outside the gene matches. The full variable domain, its missing parts supplied by reference TRBV9 and TRBJ1-1, is DSGVTQTPKHLITATGQRVTLRCSPRSGDLSVYWYQQSLDQGLQFLIQYYNGEERAKGNILERFSAQQFPDLHSELNLSSLELGDSALYFCASSAGQANTEAFFGQGTRLTVV.

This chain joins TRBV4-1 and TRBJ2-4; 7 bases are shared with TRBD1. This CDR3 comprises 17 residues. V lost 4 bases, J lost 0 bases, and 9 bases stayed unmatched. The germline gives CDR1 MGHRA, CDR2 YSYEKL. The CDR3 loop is CASSRSQGPLAKNIQYF. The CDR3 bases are TGCGCCAGCAGCCGGTCACAGGGGCCCCTAGCCAAAAACATTCAGTACTTC.

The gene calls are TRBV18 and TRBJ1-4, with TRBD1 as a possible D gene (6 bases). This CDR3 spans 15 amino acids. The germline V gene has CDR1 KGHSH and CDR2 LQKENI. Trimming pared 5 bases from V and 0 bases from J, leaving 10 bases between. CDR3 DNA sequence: TGTGCCAGCTCAAACAGGGATACAACTAATGAAAAACTGTTTTTT. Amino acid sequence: CASSNRDTTNEKLFF.

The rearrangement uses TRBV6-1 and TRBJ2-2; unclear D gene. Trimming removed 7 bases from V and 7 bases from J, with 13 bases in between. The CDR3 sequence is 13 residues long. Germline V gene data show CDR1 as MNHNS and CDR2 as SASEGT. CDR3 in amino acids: CASTEASFGELFF. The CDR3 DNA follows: TGTGCCAGCACCGAGGCGAGTTTCGGGGAGCTGTTTTTT.

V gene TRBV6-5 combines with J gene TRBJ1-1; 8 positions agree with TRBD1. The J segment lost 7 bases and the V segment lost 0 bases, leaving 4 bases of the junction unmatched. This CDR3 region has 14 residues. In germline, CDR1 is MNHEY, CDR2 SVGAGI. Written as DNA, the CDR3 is TGTGCCAGCAGTTACTCGCAGGGGGCGGGTGAAGCTTTCTTT. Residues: CASSYSQGAGEAFF.

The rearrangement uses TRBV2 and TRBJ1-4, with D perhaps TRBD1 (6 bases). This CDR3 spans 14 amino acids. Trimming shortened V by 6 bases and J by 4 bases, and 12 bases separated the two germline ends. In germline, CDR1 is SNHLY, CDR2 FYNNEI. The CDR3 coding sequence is TGTGCCAGCAGCGACAGGCCTTATAATGAAAAACTGTTTTTT. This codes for CASSDRPYNEKLFF. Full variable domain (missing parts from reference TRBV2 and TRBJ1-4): EPEVTQTPSHQVTQMGQEVILRCVPISNHLYFYWYRQILGQKVEFLVSFYNNEISEKSEIFDDQFSVERPDGSNFTLKIRSTKLEDSAMYFCASSDRPYNEKLFFGSGTQLSVL.

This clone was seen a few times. Here the CDR3 DNA reads TGTGCCAGCAAAGGCGGGAACTCCTACGAGCAGTACTTC. It encodes CASKGGNSYEQYF. The chain recombines TRBV2 with TRBJ2-7, with D perhaps matching TRBD2 (6 bases). The CDR3 length is 13 residues. Looked up from germline, CDR1 is SNHLY and CDR2 is FYNNEI. V was cut by 7 bases and J by 0 bases, with 10 bases left in between.

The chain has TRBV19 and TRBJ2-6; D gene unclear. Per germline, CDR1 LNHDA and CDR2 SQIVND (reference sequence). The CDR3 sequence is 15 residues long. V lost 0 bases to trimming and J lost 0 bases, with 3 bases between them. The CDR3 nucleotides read TGTGCCAGTAGTATAGACAGCTCTGGGGCCAACGTCCTGACTTTC. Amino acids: CASSIDSSGANVLTF.

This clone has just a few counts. CDR3 in amino acids: CASGRGVSPLHF. DNA of the CDR3: TGTGCCAGCGGCAGGGGAGTCTCACCCCTCCACTTT. V usage is TRBV9 and J usage is TRBJ1-6; the D gene is possibly TRBD1 (6 bases). Looked up from germline, CDR1 is SGDLS and CDR2 is YYNGEE. Deletions cut 7 bases from V and 10 bases from J, with 12 bases between. CDR3 length: 12 residues.

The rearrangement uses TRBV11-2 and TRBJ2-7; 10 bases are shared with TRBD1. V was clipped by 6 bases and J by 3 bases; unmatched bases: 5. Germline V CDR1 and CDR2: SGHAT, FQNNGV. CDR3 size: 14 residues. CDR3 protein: CASSQGTGDYEQYF. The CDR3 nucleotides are TGTGCCAGCAGTCAGGGGACAGGGGACTACGAGCAGTACTTC.

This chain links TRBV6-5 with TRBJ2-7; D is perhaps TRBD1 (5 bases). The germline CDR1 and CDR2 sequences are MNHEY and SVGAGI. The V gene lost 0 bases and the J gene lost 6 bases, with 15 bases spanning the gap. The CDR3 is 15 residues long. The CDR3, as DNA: TGTGCCAGCAGTTACTCGGGTGGGGCTCAGTCCGAGCAGTACTTC. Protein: CASSYSGGAQSEQYF.

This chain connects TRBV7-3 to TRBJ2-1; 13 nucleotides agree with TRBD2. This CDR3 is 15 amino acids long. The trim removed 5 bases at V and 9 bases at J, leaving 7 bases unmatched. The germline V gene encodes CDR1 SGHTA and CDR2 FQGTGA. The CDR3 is CASSIGLAGAGEQFF. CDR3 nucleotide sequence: TGTGCCAGCAGCATCGGACTAGCGGGAGCGGGTGAGCAGTTCTTC.

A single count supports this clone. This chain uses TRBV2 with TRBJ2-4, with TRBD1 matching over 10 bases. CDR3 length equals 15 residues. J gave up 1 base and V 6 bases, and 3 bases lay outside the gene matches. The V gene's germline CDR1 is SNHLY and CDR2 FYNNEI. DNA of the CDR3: TGTGCCAGCAGCGCGGACAGGGGGGCCAAAAACATTCAGTACTTC. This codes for CASSADRGAKNIQYF.

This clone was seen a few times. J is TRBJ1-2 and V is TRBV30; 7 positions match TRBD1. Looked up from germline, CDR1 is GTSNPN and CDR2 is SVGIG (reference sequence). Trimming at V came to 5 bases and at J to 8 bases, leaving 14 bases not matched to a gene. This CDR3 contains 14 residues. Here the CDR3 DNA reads TGTGCCTGGGCGAAACGCAGGACAGGAGAAGGCTACACCTTC. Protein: CAWAKRRTGEGYTF.

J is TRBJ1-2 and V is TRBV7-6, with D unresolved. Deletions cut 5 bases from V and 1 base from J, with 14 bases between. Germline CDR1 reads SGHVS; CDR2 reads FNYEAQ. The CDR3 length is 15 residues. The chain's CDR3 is CASSPLADFNYGYTF. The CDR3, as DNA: TGTGCCAGCAGCCCCCTCGCGGACTTTAACTATGGCTACACCTTC.

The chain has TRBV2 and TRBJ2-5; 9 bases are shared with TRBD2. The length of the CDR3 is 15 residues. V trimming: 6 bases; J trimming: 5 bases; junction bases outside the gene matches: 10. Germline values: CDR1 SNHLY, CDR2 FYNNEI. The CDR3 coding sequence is TGTGCCAGCAGGTCAACCGGGACTAGCTGGGAGACCCAGTACTTC. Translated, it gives CASRSTGTSWETQYF.

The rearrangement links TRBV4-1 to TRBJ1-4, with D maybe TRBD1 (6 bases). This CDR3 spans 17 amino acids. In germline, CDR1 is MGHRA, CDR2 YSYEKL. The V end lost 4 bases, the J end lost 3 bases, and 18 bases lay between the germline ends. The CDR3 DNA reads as TGCGCCAGCAGCCCGGGGGGCGGGGACGCCTCTAATGAAAAACTGTTTTTT. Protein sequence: CASSPGGGDASNEKLFF.

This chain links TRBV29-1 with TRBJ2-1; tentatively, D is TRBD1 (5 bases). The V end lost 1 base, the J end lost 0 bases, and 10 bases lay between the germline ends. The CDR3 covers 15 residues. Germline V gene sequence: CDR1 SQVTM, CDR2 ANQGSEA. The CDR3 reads CSVEGGPRSYNEQFF. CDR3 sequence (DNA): TGCAGCGTTGAAGGGGGCCCCCGCTCCTACAATGAGCAGTTCTTC.

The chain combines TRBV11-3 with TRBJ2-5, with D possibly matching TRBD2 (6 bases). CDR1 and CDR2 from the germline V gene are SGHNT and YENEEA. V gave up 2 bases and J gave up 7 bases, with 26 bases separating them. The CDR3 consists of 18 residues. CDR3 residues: CASSLSPKGTPWGRTQYF. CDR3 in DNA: TGTGCCAGCAGCTTAAGCCCCAAGGGGACTCCTTGGGGGAGGACCCAGTACTTC. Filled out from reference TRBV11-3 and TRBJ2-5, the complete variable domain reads EAGVVQSPRYKIIEKKQPVAFWCNPISGHNTLYWYLQNLGQGPELLIRYENEEAVDDSQLPKDRFSAERLKGVDSTLKIQPAELGDSAVYLCASSLSPKGTPWGRTQYFGPGTRLLVL.

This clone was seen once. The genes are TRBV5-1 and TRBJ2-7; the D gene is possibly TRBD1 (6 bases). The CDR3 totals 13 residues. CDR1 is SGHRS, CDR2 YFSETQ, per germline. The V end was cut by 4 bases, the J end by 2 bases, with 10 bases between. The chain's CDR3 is CASSATGTYEQYF. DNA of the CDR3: TGCGCCAGCAGCGCCACAGGGACCTACGAGCAGTACTTC.

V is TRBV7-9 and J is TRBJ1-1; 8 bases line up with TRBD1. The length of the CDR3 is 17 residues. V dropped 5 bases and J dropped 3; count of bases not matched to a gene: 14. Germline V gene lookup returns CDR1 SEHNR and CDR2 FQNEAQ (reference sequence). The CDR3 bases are TGTGCCAGCAGCCAACCTCCTACCGGGACAGGCTACACTGAAGCTTTCTTT. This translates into CASSQPPTGTGYTEAFF.

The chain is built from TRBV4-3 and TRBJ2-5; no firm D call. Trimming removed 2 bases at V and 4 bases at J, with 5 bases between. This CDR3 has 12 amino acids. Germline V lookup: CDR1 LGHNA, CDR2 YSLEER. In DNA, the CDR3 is TGCGCCAGCAGCCAACCACTAGAGACCCAGTACTTC. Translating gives CASSQPLETQYF.

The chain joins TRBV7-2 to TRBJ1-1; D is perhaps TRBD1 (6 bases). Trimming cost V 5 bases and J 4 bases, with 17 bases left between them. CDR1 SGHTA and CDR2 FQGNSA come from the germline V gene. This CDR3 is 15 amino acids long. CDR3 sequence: CASSPEGGVGTEAFF. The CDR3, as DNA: TGTGCCAGCAGCCCAGAAGGGGGAGTAGGCACTGAAGCTTTCTTT.

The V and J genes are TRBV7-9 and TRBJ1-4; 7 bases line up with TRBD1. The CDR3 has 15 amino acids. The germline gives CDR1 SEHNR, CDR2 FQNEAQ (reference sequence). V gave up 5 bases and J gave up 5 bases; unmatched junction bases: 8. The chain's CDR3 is CASSPGGQPNEKLFF. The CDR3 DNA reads TGTGCCAGCAGCCCAGGGGGACAGCCAAATGAAAAACTGTTTTTT.

CDR3 sequence (DNA): TGTGCCAGCAGCCCCCTGACTAGCGGGGGGGGCACAGATACGCAGTATTTT. It codes for CASSPLTSGGGTDTQYF. This chain uses TRBV7-8 with TRBJ2-3, with 14 bases lining up with TRBD2. CDR3 size: 17 residues. CDR1 and CDR2 from the germline V gene are SGHVS and FQNEAQ. Trimming cost V 5 bases and J 1 base; bases outside gene matches: 5. The complete variable domain, with remaining parts taken from reference TRBV7-8 and TRBJ2-3, reads GAGVSQSPRYKVAKRGQDVALRCDPISGHVSLFWYQQALGQGPEFLTYFQNEAQLDKSGLPSDRFFAERPEGSVSTLKIQRTQQEDSAVYLCASSPLTSGGGTDTQYFGPGTRLTVL.

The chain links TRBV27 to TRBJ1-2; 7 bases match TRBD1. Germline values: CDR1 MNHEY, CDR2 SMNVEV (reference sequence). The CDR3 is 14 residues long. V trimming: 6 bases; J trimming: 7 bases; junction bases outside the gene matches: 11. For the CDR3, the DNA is TGTGCCAGCAGCCCAAGAGTTGACAGGGCTGGCTACACCTTC. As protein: CASSPRVDRAGYTF.

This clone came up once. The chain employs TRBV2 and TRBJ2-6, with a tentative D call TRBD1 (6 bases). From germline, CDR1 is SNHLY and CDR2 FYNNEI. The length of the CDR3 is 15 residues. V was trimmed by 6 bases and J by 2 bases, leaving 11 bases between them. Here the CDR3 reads CASRDSATGANVLTF. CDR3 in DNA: TGTGCCAGCAGGGACAGTGCTACTGGGGCCAACGTCCTGACTTTC.

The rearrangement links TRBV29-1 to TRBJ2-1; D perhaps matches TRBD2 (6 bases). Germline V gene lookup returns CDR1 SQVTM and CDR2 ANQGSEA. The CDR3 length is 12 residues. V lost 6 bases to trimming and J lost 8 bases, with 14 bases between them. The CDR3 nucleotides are TGCAGCGTGACTAGGTACGGCGATGAGCAGTTCTTC. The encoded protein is CSVTRYGDEQFF.

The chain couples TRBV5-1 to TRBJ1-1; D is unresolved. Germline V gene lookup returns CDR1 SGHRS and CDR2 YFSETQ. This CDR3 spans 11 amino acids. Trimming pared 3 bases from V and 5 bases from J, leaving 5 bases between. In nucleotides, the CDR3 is TGCGCCAGCAGCTACGAGACTGAAGCTTTCTTT. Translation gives CASSYETEAFF.

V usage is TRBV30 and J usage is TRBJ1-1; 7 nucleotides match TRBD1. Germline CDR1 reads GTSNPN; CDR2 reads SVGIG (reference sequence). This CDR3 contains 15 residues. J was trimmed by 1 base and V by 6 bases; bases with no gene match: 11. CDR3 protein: CACRRRGRENTEAFF. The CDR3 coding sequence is TGTGCCTGCCGGAGGAGGGGGCGAGAGAACACTGAAGCTTTCTTT.

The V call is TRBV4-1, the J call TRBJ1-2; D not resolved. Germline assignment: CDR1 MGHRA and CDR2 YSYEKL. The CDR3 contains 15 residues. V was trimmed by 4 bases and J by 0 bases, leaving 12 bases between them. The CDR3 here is CASSPQEGANYGYTF. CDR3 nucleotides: TGCGCCAGCAGCCCCCAAGAAGGAGCTAACTATGGCTACACCTTC.

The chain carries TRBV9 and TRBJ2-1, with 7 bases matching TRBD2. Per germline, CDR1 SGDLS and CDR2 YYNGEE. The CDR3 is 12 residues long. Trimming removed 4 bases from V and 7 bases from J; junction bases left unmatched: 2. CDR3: CASSQAGNEQFF. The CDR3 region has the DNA TGTGCCAGCAGCCAAGCGGGAAATGAGCAGTTCTTC.